This T cell receptor (beta chain) emerged from a study of blood T cell repertoires in COVID-19. Across the study: PBMCs, B-cell-depleted T cells, or T cells provided the cDNA or gDNA that made up the material.

The authors' processing: Nucleated cell counts were estimated from reference gene primer amplification. Assay: immunoSEQ multiplex PCR; the TCRdb copy retains only in-frame clones and omits some. V and J calls and clone size are as listed in that table; D and trimming were resolved from the DNA. The sample has 43,000 or so clones; 87% are singletons. The CDR3 spans 16 residues. CDR1 and CDR2 (germline): SGHAT, FQNNGV. The V and J ends lost 5 bases and 4 bases, in that order; junction bases with no gene match: 10. The origin of this receptor is a man between 60 and 75 years old with active COVID-19. Material for sequencing was peripheral blood. The chain links TRBV11-2 to TRBJ2-7; TRBD1 agrees at 11 bases. CDR3 sequence reads: CASSRRTGGSLYEQYF. In DNA, the CDR3 is TGTGCCAGCAGCCGCCGGACAGGGGGCTCTCTTTACGAGCAGTACTTC.